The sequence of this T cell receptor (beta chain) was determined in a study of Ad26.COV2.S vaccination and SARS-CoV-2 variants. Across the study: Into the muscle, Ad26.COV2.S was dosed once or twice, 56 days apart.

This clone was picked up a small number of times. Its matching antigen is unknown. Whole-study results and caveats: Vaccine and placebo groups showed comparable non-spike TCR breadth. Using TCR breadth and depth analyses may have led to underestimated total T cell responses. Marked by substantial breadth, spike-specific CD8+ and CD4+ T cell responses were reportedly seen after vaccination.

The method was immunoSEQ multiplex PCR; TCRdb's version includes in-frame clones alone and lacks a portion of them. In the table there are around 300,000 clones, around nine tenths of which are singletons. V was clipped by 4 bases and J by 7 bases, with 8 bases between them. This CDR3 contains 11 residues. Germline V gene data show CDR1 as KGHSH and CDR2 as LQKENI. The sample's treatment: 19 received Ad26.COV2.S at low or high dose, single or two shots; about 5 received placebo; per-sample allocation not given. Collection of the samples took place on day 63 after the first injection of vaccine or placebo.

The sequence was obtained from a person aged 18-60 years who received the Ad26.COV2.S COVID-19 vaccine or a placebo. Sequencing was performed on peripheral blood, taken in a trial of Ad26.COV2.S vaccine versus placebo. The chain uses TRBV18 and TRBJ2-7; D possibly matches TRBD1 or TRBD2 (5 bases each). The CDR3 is CASSQGPEQYF. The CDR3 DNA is TGTGCCAGCTCACAGGGACCGGAGCAGTACTTC.